The clone carrying this TCR beta chain was recorded a few times. This specimen comes from a study of CD8+ T cells in alopecia areata. In each case, RNA was isolated and then reverse transcribed into cDNA as the sequencing template. Produced via immunoSEQ multiplex PCR; TCRdb's table is partial and in-frame only. Of about 210,000 clones detected, around 66% appear once; the ten largest clones hold roughly 4.2%. This CDR3 region has 14 residues. From germline, CDR1 is MNHNY and CDR2 SVGAGI (reference sequence). V lost 2 bases, J lost 2 bases, and 10 bases lay in between. The treatment denotes: oral pan-JAK inhibitor, 5-10 mg twice daily.

The receptor comes from a human donor with alopecia areata. The sequences come from CD4+ T cells sorted from blood, collected at week 4, from a patient treated with tofacitinib. This chain connects TRBV6-6 to TRBJ2-7, with D maybe TRBD1 (6 bases). The DNA of the CDR3 is TGTGCCAGCAGTTACCCGACAGGCCCCTACGAGCAGTACTTC. The encoded protein is CASSYPTGPYEQYF.